The 9 T cell receptor beta chains below come from one sample, sequenced in a study of blood T cell repertoires in COVID-19 (TCRdb year 2020). Library prep was done by the immunoSEQ multiplex PCR assay. TCRdb limited this immuneACCESS table to in-frame rearrangements with V and J called. A share of clones is missing; checked studies link under half to unresolved V genes, and the rest is unexplained. The sample has 86,000 or so clones on record, roughly 95% of them singletons. Jointly, the top ten make up about 4.1% of the sample. Sequencing used peripheral blood. The receptor set was obtained from a human donor with active COVID-19. The donor label of this sample is uncertain.

The chain combines TRBV7-2 with TRBJ2-7; TRBD2 aligns across 10 bases. Germline V gives CDR1 SGHTA, CDR2 FQGNSA. There are 15 residues in the CDR3. The trim removed 3 bases at V and 2 bases at J, leaving 4 bases unmatched. CDR3 protein: CASSLSSGRAYEQYF. CDR3 bases: TGTGCCAGCAGCTTGTCCAGCGGGAGGGCCTACGAGCAGTACTTC.

This clone showed up just a few times. The chain links TRBV7-8 to TRBJ1-1; 10 bases align to TRBD1. The CDR3 covers 15 residues. Germline V gene lookup returns CDR1 SGHVS and CDR2 FQNEAQ. Trimming took 5 bases from V and 7 from J; bases not matched to a gene: 10. CDR3 amino acids: CASSRDRGPTGEAFF. The CDR3 nucleotides read TGTGCCAGCAGCCGTGACAGGGGGCCCACCGGTGAAGCTTTCTTT.

The chain joins TRBV28 to TRBJ2-1; 10 bases match TRBD2. The CDR3 has 17 amino acids. Germline V gene data show CDR1 as MDHEN and CDR2 as SYDVKM. Trimming at V came to 3 bases and at J to 8 bases, leaving 13 bases not matched to a gene. CDR3 loop: CASSFSASGRSGDEQFF. CDR3 nucleotide sequence: TGTGCCAGCAGTTTTTCCGCTAGCGGGAGATCGGGCGATGAGCAGTTCTTC.

The gene calls are TRBV5-1 and TRBJ2-3; 8 nucleotides align to TRBD2. Germline values: CDR1 SGHRS, CDR2 YFSETQ. The CDR3 covers 15 residues. With 0 bases clipped from V and 5 bases from J, the junction kept 5 bases outside the gene matches. Here the CDR3 reads CASSLVSGSGDTQYF. The CDR3 DNA follows: TGCGCCAGCAGCTTGGTCAGCGGGAGCGGAGATACGCAGTATTTT. The full variable domain, rest sourced from reference TRBV5-1 and TRBJ2-3, is KAGVTQTPRYLIKTRGQQVTLSCSPISGHRSVSWYQQTPGQGLQFLFEYFSETQRNKGNFPGRFSGRQFSNSRSEMNVSTLELGDSALYLCASSLVSGSGDTQYFGPGTRLTVL.

The rearrangement joins TRBV7-2 to TRBJ1-5; TRBD1 aligns across 7 bases. V shed 4 bases and J 6 bases; nucleotides not matched to a gene: 9. CDR1 and CDR2 from the germline V gene are SGHTA and FQGNSA. CDR3 size: 15 residues. The CDR3 sequence: CASSSGQDIAQPQHF. CDR3 bases: TGTGCCAGCAGCTCAGGACAGGATATAGCTCAGCCCCAGCATTTT.

The chain links TRBV12-5 to TRBJ2-4; 7 bases fit TRBD2. The junction had 23 bases not matched to a gene; V was cut back by 2 bases and J by 1 base. Germline CDR1 reads LGHNT; CDR2 reads FRNRAP. The CDR3 runs 22 residues. The CDR3 coding sequence is TGTGCTAGTGGTTTGACCGCCGGGGGGTGGGGTGATTACCCTTTGGCCAAAAACATTCAGTACTTC. Translating gives CASGLTAGGWGDYPLAKNIQYF.

J is TRBJ1-2 and V is TRBV19; 9 bases are a match to TRBD1. V dropped 11 bases and J dropped 4; count of bases not matched to a gene: 8. The germline CDR1 and CDR2 sequences are LNHDA and SQIVND (reference sequence). The CDR3 extends over 13 amino acids. This CDR3 reads CAGRRQGGYGYTF. The CDR3, as DNA: TGTGCCGGAAGGAGACAGGGGGGCTATGGCTACACCTTC.

The V gene is TRBV5-1, the J gene TRBJ2-5; TRBD2 agrees at 8 bases. CDR3 length: 18 residues. The germline V gene has CDR1 SGHRS and CDR2 YFSETQ. The trim removed 4 bases at V and 4 bases at J, leaving 18 bases unmatched. CDR3 nucleotides: TGCGCCAGCAGCCAGATAGCCCTAGGGGGACTAGTCGGAGAGACCCAGTACTTC. Its translation: CASSQIALGGLVGETQYF.

The chain uses TRBV11-2 and TRBJ2-7; 10 nucleotides match TRBD1. The CDR3 loop spans 14 amino acids. The V and J ends lost 5 bases and 1 base, in that order; junction bases with no gene match: 2. Germline values: CDR1 SGHAT, CDR2 FQNNGV. Written as DNA, the CDR3 is TGTGCCAGCAGCCAGGACAGGGGGTCCTACGAGCAGTACTTC. Its translation is CASSQDRGSYEQYF.